Following are 7 T cell receptor beta chains from one sample sequenced in a study of cytomegalovirus exposure and HLA in healthy donors. PCR was performed using 60 Vbeta and 13 Jbeta primers. Generated by immunoSEQ multiplex PCR, the TCRdb table keeps only in-frame clones and is missing some. The sample records over 150,000 clones, 80% being singletons. The sequencing input was PBMCs. Every receptor here comes from a woman aged 45-65 years in good health and CMV-seropositive.

This chain joins TRBV4-2 and TRBJ2-7; weak D call: TRBD1 (6 bases). The germline V and J ends were trimmed by 0 bases and 0 bases, with 12 bases remaining between them. The germline V gene has CDR1 LGHNA and CDR2 YNFKEQ. The CDR3 consists of 16 residues. The chain's CDR3 is CASSQEGAALSYEQYF. The CDR3 DNA reads as TGTGCCAGCAGCCAAGAGGGGGCAGCCCTCTCCTACGAGCAGTACTTC.

The V call is TRBV29-1, the J call TRBJ1-3; tentatively, D is TRBD1 (6 bases). Trimming removed 6 bases at V and 5 bases at J, with 20 bases between. Germline CDR1 reads SQVTM; CDR2 reads ANQGSEA. CDR3 size: 15 residues. DNA of the CDR3: TGCAGCGTCATTAAGGACAGAACTCAGAGAAACACCATATATTTT. Its translation is CSVIKDRTQRNTIYF.

This chain joins TRBV6-5 and TRBJ2-7; TRBD1 aligns across 7 bases. Germline trimming cut 2 bases from V and 0 bases from J; bases unmatched to any gene: 1. The CDR3 totals 14 residues. From germline, CDR1 is MNHEY and CDR2 SVGAGI. The CDR3 nucleotides are TGTGCCAGCAGTTACGACAGGGTCTCCTACGAGCAGTACTTC. Translated, it gives CASSYDRVSYEQYF.

The chain has TRBV7-9 and TRBJ2-3, with 14 bases matching TRBD2. CDR1 is SEHNR, CDR2 FQNEAQ, per germline (reference sequence). CDR3 size: 19 residues. Trimming took 4 bases from V and 0 from J; bases not matched to a gene: 9. The CDR3 coding sequence is TGTGCCAGCAGCTCCCCCGGGACTAGCGGGGGAAAAAGCACAGATACGCAGTATTTT. It codes for CASSSPGTSGGKSTDTQYF.

The chain is built from TRBV7-2 and TRBJ1-1; 9 nucleotides agree with TRBD1. The length of the CDR3 is 17 residues. The junction had 6 bases not matched to a gene; V was cut back by 0 bases and J by 1 base. Germline values: CDR1 SGHTA, CDR2 FQGNSA. CDR3: CASSLASTGGKNTEAFF. DNA for the CDR3: TGTGCCAGCAGCTTAGCGTCCACAGGGGGCAAGAACACTGAAGCTTTCTTT.

This chain connects TRBV2 to TRBJ1-5, with 8 nucleotides matching TRBD1. After removal of 6 bases from V and 3 bases from J, the junction contained 7 bases not matched to a gene. Per germline, CDR1 SNHLY and CDR2 FYNNEI. The CDR3 has 15 residues. The CDR3 DNA reads TGTGCCAGCAGGGTTCAGGGGGCCAACAATCAGCCCCAGCATTTT. Protein product: CASRVQGANNQPQHF.

J is TRBJ2-7 and V is TRBV7-2, with D possibly being TRBD2 (6 bases). Trimming removed 2 bases at V and 7 bases at J, with 9 bases between. Germline loops: CDR1 SGHTA, CDR2 FQGNSA. The CDR3 runs 12 residues. Here the CDR3 reads CASSLLRGEQYF. Here the CDR3 DNA reads TGTGCCAGCAGCTTACTACGGGGGGAGCAGTACTTC.